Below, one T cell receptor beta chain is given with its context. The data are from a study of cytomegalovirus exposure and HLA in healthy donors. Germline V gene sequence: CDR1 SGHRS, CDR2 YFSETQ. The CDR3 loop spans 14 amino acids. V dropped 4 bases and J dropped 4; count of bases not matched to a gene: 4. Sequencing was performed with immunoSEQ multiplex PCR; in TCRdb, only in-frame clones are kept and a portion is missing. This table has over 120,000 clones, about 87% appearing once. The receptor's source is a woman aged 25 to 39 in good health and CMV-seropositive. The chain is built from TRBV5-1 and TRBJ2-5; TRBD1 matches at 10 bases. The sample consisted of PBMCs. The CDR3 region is CASSPTGGAETQYF. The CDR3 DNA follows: TGCGCCAGCAGCCCGACAGGGGGCGCAGAGACCCAGTACTTC.